The 10 T cell receptor beta chains listed next were all sequenced from one sample in a study of shared T cell receptors in the human thymus. Only in-frame clones appear in the TCRdb table, and some are missing; sequencing was by immunoSEQ multiplex PCR. The sample comprises some 640,000 clones, more than 75% of which are singletons, and just under 0.0095% rests with the top ten. This sample also belongs to another study, concerning human thymus T cells.

Sequencing was carried out using thymocytes. Source of these receptors: a boy younger than two with a congenital heart defect.

This chain links TRBV5-6 with TRBJ1-6, with 7 bases aligning to TRBD1. The germline V gene has CDR1 SGHDT and CDR2 YYEEEE. After removal of 4 bases from V and 4 bases from J, the junction contained 8 bases not matched to a gene. The CDR3 loop spans 16 amino acids. The CDR3 DNA is TGTGCCAGCAGCGGGGGACAGCAGACTTATAATTCACCCCTCCACTTT. Translated: CASSGGQQTYNSPLHF.

The J gene is TRBJ2-7, the V gene TRBV7-9; 9 bases are shared with TRBD1. This CDR3 contains 14 residues. Germline trimming cut 2 bases from V and 11 bases from J; bases unmatched to any gene: 10. Germline loops: CDR1 SEHNR, CDR2 FQNEAQ (reference sequence). This chain's CDR3 is CASSLHSGTGLEYF. CDR3 sequence (DNA): TGTGCCAGCAGCTTACACTCCGGGACAGGGTTAGAGTACTTC.

The gene calls are TRBV27 and TRBJ2-7; 11 bases fit TRBD2. J was trimmed by 7 bases and V by 5 bases; bases with no gene match: 22. The CDR3 spans 19 residues. Germline V CDR1 and CDR2: MNHEY, SMNVEV (reference sequence). Here the CDR3 DNA reads TGTGCCAGCAGTCTCATAAACCCAGACTCACTAGCGGGAGTTTCTGAGCAGTACTTC. It codes for CASSLINPDSLAGVSEQYF.

The rearrangement uses TRBV9 and TRBJ1-2; no firm D call. Germline CDR1 and CDR2: SGDLS and YYNGEE. CDR3 length: 12 residues. The V end lost 3 bases, the J end lost 4 bases, and 7 bases lay between the germline ends. The CDR3 DNA reads as TGTGCCAGCAGCGCAGGAACCTATGGCTACACCTTC. Protein: CASSAGTYGYTF.

The gene calls are TRBV25-1 and TRBJ1-1; no clear D gene. The CDR3 sequence is 13 residues long. Germline assignment: CDR1 MGHDK and CDR2 SYGVNS. V was shortened by 3 bases and J by 6 bases, with 11 bases between the two germline ends. CDR3 residues: CASSDPVQSEAFF. The CDR3 coding sequence is TGTGCCAGCAGTGATCCCGTCCAGTCTGAAGCTTTCTTT.

CDR3 residues: CASSSPRTSGRAWWSTDTQYF. DNA for the CDR3: TGTGCCAGCAGTTCACCGAGGACTAGCGGGAGGGCCTGGTGGAGCACAGATACGCAGTATTTT. The chain uses TRBV28 and TRBJ2-3, with TRBD2 identical over 15 bases. With 4 bases clipped from V and 0 bases from J, the junction kept 14 bases outside the gene matches. The V gene's germline CDR1 is MDHEN and CDR2 SYDVKM. The CDR3 has 21 amino acids.

This clone has a handful of counts. The chain couples TRBV9 to TRBJ2-3; D gene ambiguous. The CDR3 is 15 amino acids. Germline V gene lookup returns CDR1 SGDLS and CDR2 YYNGEE. Trimming took 6 bases from V and 2 from J, leaving 16 bases between them. The CDR3 DNA follows: TGTGCCAGCACCGAGTCCGGCGGCGACACAGATACGCAGTATTTT. This sequence encodes CASTESGGDTDTQYF.

The V and J genes are TRBV9 and TRBJ2-7; TRBD2 matches at 11 bases. J was trimmed by 0 bases and V by 6 bases; bases with no gene match: 17. CDR1 and CDR2 from the germline V gene are SGDLS and YYNGEE. This CDR3 has 19 residues. The CDR3 DNA follows: TGTGCCAGCAAGCGGTACGAACTAGCGGGAGCCCACCTCTCCTACGAGCAGTACTTC. It codes for CASKRYELAGAHLSYEQYF. Complete variable domain (other parts from reference TRBV9 and TRBJ2-7): DSGVTQTPKHLITATGQRVTLRCSPRSGDLSVYWYQQSLDQGLQFLIQYYNGEERAKGNILERFSAQQFPDLHSELNLSSLELGDSALYFCASKRYELAGAHLSYEQYFGPGTRLTVT.

A few counts support this clone. CDR3 region: CASSVEGTGAAFMNTEAFF. The CDR3 nucleotides read TGTGCCAGCAGCGTAGAAGGGACAGGGGCCGCGTTTATGAACACTGAAGCTTTCTTT. J is TRBJ1-1 and V is TRBV9; 10 bases map to TRBD1. The length of the CDR3 is 19 residues. After removal of 0 bases from V and 0 bases from J, the junction contained 11 bases not matched to a gene. Germline V gene lookup returns CDR1 SGDLS and CDR2 YYNGEE.

This clone was counted once. This chain uses TRBV11-2 with TRBJ2-1; D uncertain. V lost 1 base and J 0 bases, leaving 4 bases between the germline ends. CDR3 length: 14 amino acids. Per the germline V gene, CDR1 is SGHAT and CDR2 is FQNNGV. In DNA, the CDR3 is TGTGCCAGCAGCTTAGGAGTCTCCTACAATGAGCAGTTCTTC. This encodes CASSLGVSYNEQFF.